This T cell receptor (beta chain) was recovered during a study of metastatic and nonmetastatic thyroid tumors. At the level of the study: Samples came from malignant and benign thyroid patients, and repertoires were compared across blood and tumor or nodule tissue.

Source study methods: Building a distant-metastasis classifier for papillary thyroid cancer drew on CDR3 differences across clinicopathological groups. Using MiXCR, TCRdb re-called clones from the PCR reads. The V and J calls here are based on TCRdb, not the publication. This sample has some 83,000 clones, with around 12% found just once. The germline V gene encodes CDR1 SEHNR and CDR2 FQNEAQ (reference sequence). This CDR3 is 15 amino acids long. V was trimmed by 3 bases and J by 0 bases, leaving 6 bases between them. This clone was found many times. All patients were treatment-naive before thyroid surgery.

Sequencing input: tumor tissue. The clonotype comes from a female donor with papillary thyroid cancer or a benign thyroid nodule (not recorded which). Some clones in this sample may be carry-over from other donors' samples. The genes are TRBV7-9 and TRBJ2-6; a weak D match, TRBD2 (5 bases). This chain's CDR3 is CASSLGSSGANVLTF. The CDR3 DNA reads as TGTGCCAGCAGCTTGGGGAGCTCTGGGGCCAACGTCCTGACTTTC.